This TCR beta chain was sequenced in a study of T cells in Graves' hyperthyroidism and ophthalmopathy. RNA transcripts yielded amplified TCR beta CDR3 regions. The HTBI primer set served for first-round RT-PCR of the TCR CDR3. TCRdb processed the multiplex PCR reads anew with MiXCR; each CDR3 protein has one entry. The sample has about 400,000 distinct CDR3 sequences; about 13% are singletons. This clonotype was counted a few times. V was cut by 6 bases and J by 1 base, with 12 bases left in between. CDR3 length: 14 residues. The germline V gene encodes CDR1 DFQATT and CDR2 SNEGSKA (reference sequence).

This chain links TRBV20-1 with TRBJ2-2; weak D call: TRBD2 (5 bases). Source material: blood. This clonotype was sampled from a woman under 30 with Graves' hyperthyroidism. The DNA for the CDR3 is TGCAGTGCCGCCCTACGGGGGAACACCGGGGAGCTGTTTTTT. It is translated as CSAALRGNTGELFF.